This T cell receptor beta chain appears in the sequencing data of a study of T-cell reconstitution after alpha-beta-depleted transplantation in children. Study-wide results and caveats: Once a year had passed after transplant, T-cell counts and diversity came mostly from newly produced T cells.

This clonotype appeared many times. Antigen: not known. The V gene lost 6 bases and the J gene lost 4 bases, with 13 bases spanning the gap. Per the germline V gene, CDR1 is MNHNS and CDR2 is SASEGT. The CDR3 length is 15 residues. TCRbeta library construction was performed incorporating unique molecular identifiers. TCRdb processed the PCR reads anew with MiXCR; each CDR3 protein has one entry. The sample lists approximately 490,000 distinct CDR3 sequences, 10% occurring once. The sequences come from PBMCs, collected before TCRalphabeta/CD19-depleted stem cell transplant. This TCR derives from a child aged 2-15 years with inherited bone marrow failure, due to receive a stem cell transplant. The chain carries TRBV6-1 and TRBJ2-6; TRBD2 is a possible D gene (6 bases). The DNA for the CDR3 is TGTGCCAGCAGCGAAAGCCGGGGGGGGGCCAACGTCCTGACTTTC. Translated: CASSESRGGANVLTF.